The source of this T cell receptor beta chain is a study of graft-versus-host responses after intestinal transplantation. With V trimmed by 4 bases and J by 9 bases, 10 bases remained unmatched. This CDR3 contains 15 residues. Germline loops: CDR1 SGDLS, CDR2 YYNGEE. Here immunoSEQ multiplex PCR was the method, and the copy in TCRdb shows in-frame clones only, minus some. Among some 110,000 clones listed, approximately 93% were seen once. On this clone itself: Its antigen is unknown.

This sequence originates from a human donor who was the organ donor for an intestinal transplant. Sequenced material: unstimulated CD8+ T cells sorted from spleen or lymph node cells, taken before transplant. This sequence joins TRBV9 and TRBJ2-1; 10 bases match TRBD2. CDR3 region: CASSPGTSVPGEQFF. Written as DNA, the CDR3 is TGTGCCAGCAGCCCCGGGACTAGCGTACCCGGTGAGCAGTTCTTC.